A selection of T cell receptor beta chains follows, all from one sample in a study of blood T cell repertoires in COVID-19. Method: immunoSEQ multiplex PCR; TCRdb's copy keeps in-frame clones and lacks some. Of 52,000 or so clones in the sample, approximately 90% were seen once. The sample was peripheral blood. These receptors all come from a woman of 80 years or more with acute or convalescent COVID-19. Each CDR3 is given with its conserved first and last residue. Each record gives: V gene, J gene, CDR3 protein.

v_call: TRBV5-4; j_call: TRBJ2-3; cdr3_aa: CASSSQGATDTQYF
v_call: TRBV2; j_call: TRBJ2-2; cdr3_aa: CASSIRGTGELFF
v_call: TRBV23-1; j_call: TRBJ2-7; cdr3_aa: CASSLLDGRPTGEQYF
v_call: TRBV28; j_call: TRBJ2-7; cdr3_aa: CASSPGQGDEQYF
v_call: TRBV7-9; j_call: TRBJ1-2; cdr3_aa: CASSLELTAGPHGYTF
v_call: TRBV27; j_call: TRBJ1-5; cdr3_aa: CASGQGVWQPQHF
v_call: TRBV5-1; j_call: TRBJ2-7; cdr3_aa: CASSSTVGSFEQYF
v_call: TRBV30; j_call: TRBJ1-4; cdr3_aa: CAWKVGGGGEKLFF
v_call: TRBV6-5; j_call: TRBJ2-7; cdr3_aa: CASSHHGQGPYEQYF
v_call: TRBV7-2; j_call: TRBJ1-2; cdr3_aa: CASTSGQGANYGYTF
v_call: TRBV7-9; j_call: TRBJ2-7; cdr3_aa: CASSGGAKTEQYF
v_call: TRBV30; j_call: TRBJ1-3; cdr3_aa: CAWIKYSRVGNTIYF
v_call: TRBV7-9; j_call: TRBJ2-5; cdr3_aa: CATSGGETQYF
v_call: TRBV7-9; j_call: TRBJ1-5; cdr3_aa: CASSFDRGNQPQHF
v_call: TRBV18; j_call: TRBJ1-1; cdr3_aa: CASSPRSYMNTEAFF
v_call: TRBV18; j_call: TRBJ2-7; cdr3_aa: CASSPGMASSYEQYF
v_call: TRBV7-9; j_call: TRBJ1-5; cdr3_aa: CASSLPDQPQHF
v_call: TRBV7-3; j_call: TRBJ2-2; cdr3_aa: CASSPVGAGGTGELFF
v_call: TRBV30; j_call: TRBJ1-6; cdr3_aa: CAWSINRSSYNSPLHF
v_call: TRBV28; j_call: TRBJ1-2; cdr3_aa: CASSLSGARGYTF
v_call: TRBV12-5; j_call: TRBJ2-5; cdr3_aa: CASGLVPRGARSGRFRETQYF
v_call: TRBV27; j_call: TRBJ2-1; cdr3_aa: CASSFARGTSGAYNEQFF
v_call: TRBV9; j_call: TRBJ1-4; cdr3_aa: CASSVGERTAEKLFF
v_call: TRBV6-5; j_call: TRBJ2-2; cdr3_aa: CASKLGTSGGELFF
v_call: TRBV18; j_call: TRBJ2-1; cdr3_aa: CASSRLQGNNEQFF
v_call: TRBV7-8; j_call: TRBJ1-6; cdr3_aa: CASSTRGLMSPLHF
v_call: TRBV7-7; j_call: TRBJ2-3; cdr3_aa: CASSPIGTFADTQYF
v_call: TRBV7-3; j_call: TRBJ2-1; cdr3_aa: CASSLEAGVSYNEQFF
v_call: TRBV11-2; j_call: TRBJ2-3; cdr3_aa: CASSSGQAPTTDTQYF